This T cell receptor beta chain was profiled in a study of CD4 T cells in relation to SARS-CoV-2 and coronaviruses. Study overall: After nine to eleven days of antigen culture, PBMC TCR beta CDR3s were sequenced.

Sorted naive or memory CD4+ cells met CEF peptides for approximately nine days. Sequenced by immunoSEQ multiplex PCR; TCRdb stores in-frame clones only, minus some. The sample contains about 36,000 clones, about 86% of which appear only once. On this clone: Its target is not known.

The source is an adult with COVID-19. The specimen was naive CD4+ T cells from PBMCs, cultured in vitro. This sample's subset: naive CD4+ T cells isolated by negative enrichment.

The CDR3: CASSSPSGTSGKGGSGELFF. As DNA, the CDR3 is TGTGCCAGCAGTTCCCCTTCCGGGACTAGCGGGAAAGGGGGGTCCGGGGAGCTGTTTTTT. V is TRBV28 and J is TRBJ2-2, with 13 positions matching TRBD2. J gave up 6 bases and V 4 bases, and 17 bases lay outside the gene matches. The CDR3 contains 20 residues. Per the germline V gene, CDR1 is MDHEN and CDR2 is SYDVKM.